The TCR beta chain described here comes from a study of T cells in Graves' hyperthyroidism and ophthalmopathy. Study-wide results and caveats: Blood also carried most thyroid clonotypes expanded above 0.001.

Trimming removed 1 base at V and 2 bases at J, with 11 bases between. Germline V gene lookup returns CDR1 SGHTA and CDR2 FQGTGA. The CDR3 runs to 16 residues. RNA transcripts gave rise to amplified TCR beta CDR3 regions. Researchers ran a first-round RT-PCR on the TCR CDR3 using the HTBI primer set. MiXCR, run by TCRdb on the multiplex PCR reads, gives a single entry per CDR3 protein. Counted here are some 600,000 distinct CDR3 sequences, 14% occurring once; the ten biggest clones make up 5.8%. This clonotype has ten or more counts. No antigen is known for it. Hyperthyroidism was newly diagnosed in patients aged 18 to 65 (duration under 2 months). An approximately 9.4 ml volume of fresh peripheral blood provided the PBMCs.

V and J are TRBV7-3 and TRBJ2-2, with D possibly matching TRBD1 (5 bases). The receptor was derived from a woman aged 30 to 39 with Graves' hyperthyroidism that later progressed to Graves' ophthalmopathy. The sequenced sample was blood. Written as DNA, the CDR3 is TGTGCCAGCAGCTTAAACGACAGAGTCAACACCGGGGAGCTGTTTTTT. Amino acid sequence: CASSLNDRVNTGELFF.